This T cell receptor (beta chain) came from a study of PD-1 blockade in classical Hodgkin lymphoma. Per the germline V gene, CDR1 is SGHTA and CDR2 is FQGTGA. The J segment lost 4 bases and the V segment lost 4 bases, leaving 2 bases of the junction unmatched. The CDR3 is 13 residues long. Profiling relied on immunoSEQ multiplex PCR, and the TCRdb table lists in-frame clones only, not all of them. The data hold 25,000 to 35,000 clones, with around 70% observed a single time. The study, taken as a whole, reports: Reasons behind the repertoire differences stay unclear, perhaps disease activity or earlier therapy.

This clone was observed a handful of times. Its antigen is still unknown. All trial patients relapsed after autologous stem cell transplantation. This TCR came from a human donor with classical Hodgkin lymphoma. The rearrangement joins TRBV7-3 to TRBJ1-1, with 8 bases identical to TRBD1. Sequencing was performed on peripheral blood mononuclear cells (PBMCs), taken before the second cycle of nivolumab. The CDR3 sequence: CASSSTGATEAFF. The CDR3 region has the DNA TGTGCCAGCAGCTCGACAGGGGCCACTGAAGCTTTCTTT.